This TCR beta chain was recorded in a study of CD4 T cells in relation to SARS-CoV-2 and coronaviruses. In the study overall: ViraFEST: approximately 10-day antigen culture of PBMCs, then TCR beta CDR3 sequencing.

Here immunoSEQ multiplex PCR was the method, and the copy in TCRdb shows in-frame clones only, minus some. The sample comprises some 45,000 clones, around 79% of which are singletons, and approximately 1.5% rests with the top ten. Cryopreserved PBMCs were CD4-enriched, then split into naive and memory cells. On this clone itself: What it binds is not known.

What was sequenced was naive CD4+ T cells from PBMCs, cultured in vitro. Documented subset: naive CD4+ T cells isolated by negative enrichment. The sequence was obtained from an adult with COVID-19.

CDR3 protein: CASRATKETQYF. The CDR3 nucleotides are TGTGCCAGCAGGGCCACCAAAGAGACCCAGTACTTC. V and J are TRBV28 and TRBJ2-5; D gene unclear. The CDR3 is 12 residues long. Trimming removed 6 bases at V and 3 bases at J, with 8 bases between. Germline V gene data show CDR1 as MDHEN and CDR2 as SYDVKM.